The present entry profiles one TCR beta chain with its context. The data are from a study of blood T cell repertoires in COVID-19. At the level of the study: Researchers got acute and convalescent COVID-19 samples from the United States, Italy and Spain. Sources were T cells, B-cell-depleted T cells, or PBMCs; the material itself was cDNA or gDNA.

Libraries were prepared by immunoSEQ multiplex PCR; TCRdb keeps only in-frame clonotypes and omits some of them. Of about 45,000 clones in the sample, roughly 84% were seen once. Input material: peripheral blood. The source of this sequence is a woman aged 80 or over with acute or convalescent COVID-19.

The CDR3 here is CSVVGLAGSSSYEQYF. For the CDR3, the DNA is TGCAGCGTTGTCGGACTAGCGGGTTCTTCCTCCTACGAGCAGTACTTC. The chain carries TRBV29-1 and TRBJ2-7; TRBD2 aligns across 11 bases. CDR1 and CDR2 from the germline V gene are SQVTM and ANQGSEA. The CDR3 is 16 residues long. With V trimmed by 4 bases and J by 0 bases, 8 bases remained unmatched.